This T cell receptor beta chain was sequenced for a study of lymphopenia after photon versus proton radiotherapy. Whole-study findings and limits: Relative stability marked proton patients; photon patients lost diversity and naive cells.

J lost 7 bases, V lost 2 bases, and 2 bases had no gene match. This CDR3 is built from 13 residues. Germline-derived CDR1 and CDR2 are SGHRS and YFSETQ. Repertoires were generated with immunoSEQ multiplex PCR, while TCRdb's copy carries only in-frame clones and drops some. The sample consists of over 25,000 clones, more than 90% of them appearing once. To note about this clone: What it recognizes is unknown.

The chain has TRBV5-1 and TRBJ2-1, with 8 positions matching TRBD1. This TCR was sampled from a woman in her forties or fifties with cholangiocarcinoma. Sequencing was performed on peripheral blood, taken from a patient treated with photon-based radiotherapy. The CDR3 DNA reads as TGCGCCAGCAGCTTAGGGACAGGTAATGAGCAGTTCTTC. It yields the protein CASSLGTGNEQFF.